The clone carrying this T cell receptor (beta chain) has only a few counts. Its specificity is unknown. TCRdb redid the calling of the RT-PCR reads with MiXCR, one entry per CDR3 protein. Of 150,000 to 200,000 distinct CDR3 sequences detected, 11% appear once; the ten largest clones hold roughly 12%. The data belong to a study of response to subunit inactivated influenza vaccine. Per the germline V gene, CDR1 is LGHDT and CDR2 is YNNKEL (reference sequence). V was clipped by 5 bases and J by 4 bases; unmatched bases: 4. The CDR3 has 13 amino acids. Whole-study findings and limits: With each seasonal influenza vaccination, the authors suggested, few new T cells are recruited.

Source: non-naive T cells sorted from PBMCs, taken roughly 47 days after vaccination. This sequence joins TRBV3-1 and TRBJ2-7, with TRBD1 matching over 8 bases. The sequence was obtained from a middle-aged man who received an inactivated influenza vaccine. DNA for the CDR3: TGTGCCAGCAGCGCAGGGGGCGCGTACGAGCAGTACTTC. Its translation is CASSAGGAYEQYF.